A selection of T cell receptor beta chains follows, all from one sample in a study of blood T cell repertoires in COVID-19. The protocol was immunoSEQ multiplex PCR, while the TCRdb copy is restricted to in-frame clones and leaves out a portion. Found here are about 130,000 clones, 75% to 90% of them singletons; the top ten hold more than 40%. The sample taken for sequencing was peripheral blood. These receptors all stem from a human donor in a cohort sampled during active COVID-19. The CDR3 runs from the conserved cysteine through the conserved F or W. D genes are given only for firm matches. Part of the rows lack a size; the others show once, few, many or a class for expanded clones.

D gene,CDR3 length,V gene,J gene,clone size,CDR3 DNA,CDR3 protein
NA,15,TRBV5-8,TRBJ1-2,NA,TGTGCCAGCAGCTCGCTGAGGCGGGGATACTATGGCTACACCTTC,CASSSLRRGYYGYTF
TRBD2,16,TRBV19,TRBJ2-1,NA,TGTGCCACCGCCCGGAGGGGAGGGAAGGCTTACAATGAGCAGTTCTTC,CATARRGGKAYNEQFF
TRBD2,16,TRBV5-5,TRBJ2-2,NA,TGTGCCAGCAGCTTTCGGACTAGCGGGTGGACCGGGGAGCTGTTTTTT,CASSFRTSGWTGELFF
NA,18,TRBV4-2,TRBJ1-3,NA,TGTGCCAGCAGCCAAGAAGCCGGCGGCGCCGTCTCTGGAAACACCATATATTTT,CASSQEAGGAVSGNTIYF
TRBD1,14,TRBV7-9,TRBJ1-2,NA,TGTGCCAGCAGCTTGTCAGACAGGGACTATGGCTACACCTTC,CASSLSDRDYGYTF
NA,15,TRBV5-1,TRBJ2-2,few,TGCGCCAGCAGCTTGGCCGGCGGATCCACCGGGGAGCTGTTTTTT,CASSLAGGSTGELFF
TRBD1,11,TRBV24-1,TRBJ2-1,NA,TGTGCCACCGCCCACAGGGGTGAGCAGTTCTTC,CATAHRGEQFF
NA,16,TRBV5-6,TRBJ2-3,few,TGTGCCAGCAGCAGCCTCAGGGGCCCTAGCACAGATACGCAGTATTTT,CASSSLRGPSTDTQYF
TRBD1,16,TRBV19,TRBJ1-3,NA,TGTGCCAGTAGTAGCCTACGGGACAGGGTAGGGAACACCATATATTTT,CASSSLRDRVGNTIYF
NA,16,TRBV4-3,TRBJ2-7,NA,TGCGCCAGCAGCCAAGTAGCACAGGGACCCCCCTACGAGCAGTACTTC,CASSQVAQGPPYEQYF
NA,14,TRBV2,TRBJ1-1,NA,TGTGCCAGCATAGACAGGTTATCGAACACTGAAGCTTTCTTT,CASIDRLSNTEAFF
NA,17,TRBV15,TRBJ1-5,NA,TGTGCCACCAGCAGAGAGGGCGCGGGGACCTTCAATCAGCCCCAGCATTTT,CATSREGAGTFNQPQHF
NA,12,TRBV7-8,TRBJ2-1,NA,TGTGCCAGCAGCCGACAGTACAATGAGCAGTTCTTC,CASSRQYNEQFF
NA,14,TRBV6-5,TRBJ1-1,NA,TGTGCCAGCAGTATAGAGAGGTCAAGGACTGAAGCTTTCTTT,CASSIERSRTEAFF
NA,15,TRBV6-2/TRBV6-3,TRBJ2-1,few,TGTGCCAGCAGTTACTCTGGGCGGGACGACAATGAGCAGTTCTTC,CASSYSGRDDNEQFF
NA,18,TRBV9,TRBJ1-2,NA,TGTGCCAGCAGCGTAGCGCTAACCCCGCAACAGGGCGACTATGGCTACACCTTC,CASSVALTPQQGDYGYTF
NA,13,TRBV11-3,TRBJ2-3,NA,TGTGCCAGCAGCCGCTTGAGGGCAGATACGCAGTATTTT,CASSRLRADTQYF
NA,13,TRBV11-2,TRBJ1-1,NA,TGTGCCAGCAGCTACAGTAATATAGCTGAAGCTTTCTTT,CASSYSNIAEAFF
TRBD1,16,TRBV11-3,TRBJ2-4,once,TGTGCCAGCAGCCACCGACAGGGAGTAGCCAAAAACATTCAGTACTTC,CASSHRQGVAKNIQYF
TRBD1,14,TRBV11-2,TRBJ1-6,NA,TGTGCCAGCAGACTTGGGACAGCTTCTTCACCCCTCCACTTT,CASRLGTASSPLHF
TRBD2,19,TRBV6-2/TRBV6-3,TRBJ2-5,NA,TGTGCCAGCAGTTACTCGAGGGGACTAGCGGGATCTGGGAGAGAGACCCAGTACTTC,CASSYSRGLAGSGRETQYF
NA,15,TRBV6-2/TRBV6-3,TRBJ2-3,NA,TGTGCCAGCAGTTATTTCAGGGGAAGAGAAGATACGCAGTATTTT,CASSYFRGREDTQYF
NA,13,TRBV24-1,TRBJ1-5,few,TGTGCCACCGGAGCGGAGGGAAGGCAGCCCCAGCATTTT,CATGAEGRQPQHF